What follows are 8 T cell receptor beta chains derived from one specimen sequenced in a study of beta chain features in type 1 diabetes (dated by TCRdb to the late 2010s). Library prep was done by the immunoSEQ multiplex PCR assay. All of the isolated RNA was reverse transcribed with the High Capacity cDNA Reverse Transcription Kit, so expressed TCRB transcripts were sequenced. TCRdb took this table from immuneACCESS and kept in-frame rearrangements with V and J called. Such tables lack part of the clones; where checked against another copy, unresolved V genes explain under half of the gap, and the rest is unexplained. The sample has 850,000 to 900,000 clones on record, under 20% of them singletons. The top ten clones comprise 0.023% of the sample. Input material: naive CD4+ T cells from blood. Reading the label with the study, this specimen's cell subset or site is: true naive CD4+ T cells. The receptor source for this set is a woman in her late teens or twenties in good health.

To note about this clone: The sample holds other DNA sequences that translate to the same CDR3. The chain joins TRBV7-3 to TRBJ1-1; no clear D gene. V lost 2 bases and J lost 1, with 5 bases in between. The CDR3 sequence is 13 residues long. Germline CDR1 reads SGHTA; CDR2 reads FQGTGA. The CDR3: CASSLGRNTEAFF. Written as DNA, the CDR3 is TGTGCCAGCAGCTTAGGAAGGAACACTGAAGCTTTCTTT.

The rearrangement uses TRBV7-9 and TRBJ1-3; weak D call: TRBD1 (6 bases). Germline V gene lookup returns CDR1 SEHNR and CDR2 FQNEAQ (reference sequence). The V end was cut by 5 bases, the J end by 3 bases, with 11 bases between. The CDR3 has 14 residues. The CDR3 loop reads CASSRTGLGNTIYF. The DNA for the CDR3 is TGTGCCAGCAGCCGCACAGGGCTTGGAAACACCATATATTTT.

The chain joins TRBV5-1 to TRBJ2-5, with TRBD1 identical over 7 bases. The better agreement between TRBJ2-7 and the DNA end casts doubt on the J call. This CDR3 has 14 amino acids. Looked up from germline, CDR1 is SGHRS and CDR2 is YFSETQ. The CDR3 bases are TGCGCCAGCAGACAACGGGACAGTTCTGGCGAGCAGTACTTC. Amino acid sequence: CASRQRDSSGEQYF.

The gene calls are TRBV4-2 and TRBJ2-1; 10 bases fit TRBD2. CDR1 LGHNA and CDR2 YNFKEQ come from the germline V gene. The ends lost 4 bases at V and 9 bases at J; junction bases unmatched: 15. This CDR3 spans 17 amino acids. CDR3 DNA: TGTGCCAGCAGCCCCCAGGGGGTCGGGCTAGCGGGAGTTGAGCAGTTCTTC. Its protein is CASSPQGVGLAGVEQFF.

V usage is TRBV6-5 and J usage is TRBJ2-3, with 9 positions matching TRBD2. V trimming: 1 base; J trimming: 2 bases; junction bases outside the gene matches: 4. The CDR3 is made up of 16 amino acids. Per the germline V gene, CDR1 is MNHEY and CDR2 is SVGAGI. The DNA for the CDR3 is TGTGCCAGCAGTTACTACCTAGCGGGACCCACAGATACGCAGTATTTT. This translates into CASSYYLAGPTDTQYF.

CDR3 region: CASNRAGTVVYEQYF. As DNA, the CDR3 is TGTGCCAGCAACAGGGCCGGGACAGTCGTCTACGAGCAGTACTTC. The genes are TRBV28 and TRBJ2-7; 7 nucleotides agree with TRBD1. V was clipped by 7 bases and J by 3 bases; unmatched bases: 12. Germline V gene lookup returns CDR1 MDHEN and CDR2 SYDVKM. The CDR3 totals 15 residues. The variable domain in full, completed from reference TRBV28 and TRBJ2-7, reads DVKVTQSSRYLVKRTGEKVFLECVQDMDHENMFWYRQDPGLGLRLIYFSYDVKMKEKGDIPEGYSVSREKKERFSLILESASTNQTSMYLCASNRAGTVVYEQYFGPGTRLTVT.

This clone turned up a few times. In the same sample, other DNA sequences code for this CDR3. The CDR3 DNA reads as TGTGCCAGCAGTTCGGCCGGAGCTAACTATGGCTACACCTTC. Its translation: CASSSAGANYGYTF. The chain carries TRBV28 and TRBJ1-2, with no clear D. The CDR3 length is 14 residues. With 4 bases removed from V and 0 bases from J, the gap between germline ends came to 9 bases. Germline assignment: CDR1 MDHEN and CDR2 SYDVKM.

This clone came up a few times. The chain uses TRBV6-5 and TRBJ2-3; 7 bases are shared with TRBD2. The V gene end was trimmed by 2 bases and the J gene end by 2 bases; junction bases not matched to a gene: 4. Germline-derived CDR1 and CDR2 are MNHEY and SVGAGI. This CDR3 has 15 residues. For the CDR3, the DNA is TGTGCCAGCAGTTACACGGGAGGCGCCACAGATACGCAGTATTTT. It encodes CASSYTGGATDTQYF.